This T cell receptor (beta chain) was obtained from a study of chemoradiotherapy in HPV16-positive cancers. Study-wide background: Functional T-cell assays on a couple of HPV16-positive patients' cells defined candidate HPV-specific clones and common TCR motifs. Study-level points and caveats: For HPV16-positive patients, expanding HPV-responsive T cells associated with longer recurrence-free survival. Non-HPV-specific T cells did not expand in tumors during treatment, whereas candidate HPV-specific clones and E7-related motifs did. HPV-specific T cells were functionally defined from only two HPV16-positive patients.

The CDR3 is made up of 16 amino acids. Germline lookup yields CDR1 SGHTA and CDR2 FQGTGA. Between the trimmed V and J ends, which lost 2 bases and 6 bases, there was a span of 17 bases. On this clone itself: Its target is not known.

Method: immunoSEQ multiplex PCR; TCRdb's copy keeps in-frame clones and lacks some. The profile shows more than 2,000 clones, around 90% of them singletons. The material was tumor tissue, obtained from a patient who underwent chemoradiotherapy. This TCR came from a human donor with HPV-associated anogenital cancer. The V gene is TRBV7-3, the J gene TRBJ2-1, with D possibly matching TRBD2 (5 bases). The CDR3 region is CASSLGFGNFGNEQFF. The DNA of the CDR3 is TGTGCCAGCAGCTTAGGTTTCGGGAATTTCGGCAATGAGCAGTTCTTC. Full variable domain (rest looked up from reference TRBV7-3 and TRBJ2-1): GAGVSQTPSNKVTEKGKYVELRCDPISGHTALYWYRQSLGQGPEFLIYFQGTGAADDSGLPNDRFFAVRPEGSVSTLKIQRTERGDSAVYLCASSLGFGNFGNEQFFGPGTRLTVL.